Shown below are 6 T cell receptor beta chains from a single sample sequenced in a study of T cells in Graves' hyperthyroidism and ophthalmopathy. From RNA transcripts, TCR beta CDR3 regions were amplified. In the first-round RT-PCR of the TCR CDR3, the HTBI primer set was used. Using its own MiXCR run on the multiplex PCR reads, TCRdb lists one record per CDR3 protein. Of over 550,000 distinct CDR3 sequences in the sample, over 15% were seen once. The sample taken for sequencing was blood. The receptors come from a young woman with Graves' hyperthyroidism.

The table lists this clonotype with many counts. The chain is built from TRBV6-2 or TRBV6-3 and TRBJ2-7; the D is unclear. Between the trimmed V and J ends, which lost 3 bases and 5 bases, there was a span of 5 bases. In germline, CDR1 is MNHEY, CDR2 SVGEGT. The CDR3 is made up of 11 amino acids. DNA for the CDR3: TGTGCCAGCAGTTATTTCGACGAGCAGTACTTC. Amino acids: CASSYFDEQYF.

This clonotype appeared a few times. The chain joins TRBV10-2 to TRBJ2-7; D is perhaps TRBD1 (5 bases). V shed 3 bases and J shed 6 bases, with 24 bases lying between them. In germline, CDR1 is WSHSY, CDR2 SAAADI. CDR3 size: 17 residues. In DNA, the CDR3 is TGCGCCAGCAGTGATCCCAAGGGGCCGCGTCCTAGAGCCGAGCAGTACTTC. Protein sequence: CASSDPKGPRPRAEQYF.

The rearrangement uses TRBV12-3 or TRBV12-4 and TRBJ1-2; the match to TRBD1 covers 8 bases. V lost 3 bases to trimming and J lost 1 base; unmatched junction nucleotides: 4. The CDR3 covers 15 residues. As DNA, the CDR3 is TGTGCCAGCAGTTTGGGGACAGGTGATAACTATGGCTACACCTTC. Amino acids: CASSLGTGDNYGYTF.

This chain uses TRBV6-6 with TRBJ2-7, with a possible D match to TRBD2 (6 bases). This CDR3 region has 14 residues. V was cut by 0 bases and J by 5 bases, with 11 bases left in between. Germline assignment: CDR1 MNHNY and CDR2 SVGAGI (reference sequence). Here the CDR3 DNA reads TGTGCCAGCAGTTACTCGGGGGACTTCGACGAGCAGTACTTC. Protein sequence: CASSYSGDFDEQYF.

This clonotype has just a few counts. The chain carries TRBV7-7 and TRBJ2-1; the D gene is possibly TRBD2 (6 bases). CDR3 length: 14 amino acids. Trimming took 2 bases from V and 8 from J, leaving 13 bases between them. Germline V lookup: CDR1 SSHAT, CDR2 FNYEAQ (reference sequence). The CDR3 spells CASSLYGGGDEQFF. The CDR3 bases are TGTGCCAGCAGCTTATACGGGGGAGGTGATGAGCAGTTCTTC.

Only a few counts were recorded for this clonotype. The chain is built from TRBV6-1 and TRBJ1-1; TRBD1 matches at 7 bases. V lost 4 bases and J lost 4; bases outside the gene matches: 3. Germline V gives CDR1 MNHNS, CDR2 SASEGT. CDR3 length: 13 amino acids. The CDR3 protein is CASSAGGSTEAFF. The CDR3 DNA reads TGTGCCAGCAGTGCAGGGGGGAGCACTGAAGCTTTCTTT.